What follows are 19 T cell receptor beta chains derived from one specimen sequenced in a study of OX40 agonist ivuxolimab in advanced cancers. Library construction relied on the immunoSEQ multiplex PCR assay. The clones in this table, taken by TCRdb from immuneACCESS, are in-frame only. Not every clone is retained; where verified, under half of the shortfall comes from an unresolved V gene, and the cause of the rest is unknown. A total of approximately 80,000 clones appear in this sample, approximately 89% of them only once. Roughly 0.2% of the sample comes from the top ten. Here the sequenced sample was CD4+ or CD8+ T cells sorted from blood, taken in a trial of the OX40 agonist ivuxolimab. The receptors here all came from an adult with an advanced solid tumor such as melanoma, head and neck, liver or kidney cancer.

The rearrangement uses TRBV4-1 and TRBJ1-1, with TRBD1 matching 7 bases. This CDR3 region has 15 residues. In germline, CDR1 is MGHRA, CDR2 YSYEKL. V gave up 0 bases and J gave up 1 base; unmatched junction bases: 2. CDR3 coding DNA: TGCGCCAGCAGCCAAGAGGGACAGCCGAACACTGAAGCTTTCTTT. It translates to CASSQEGQPNTEAFF.

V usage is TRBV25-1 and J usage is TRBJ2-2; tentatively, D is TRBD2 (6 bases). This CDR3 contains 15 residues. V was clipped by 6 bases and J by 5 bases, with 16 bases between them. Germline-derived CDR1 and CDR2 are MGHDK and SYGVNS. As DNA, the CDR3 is TGTGCCAGCAGCCGCCCCGAGGGAGGAACCGGGGAGCTGTTTTTT. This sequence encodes CASSRPEGGTGELFF.

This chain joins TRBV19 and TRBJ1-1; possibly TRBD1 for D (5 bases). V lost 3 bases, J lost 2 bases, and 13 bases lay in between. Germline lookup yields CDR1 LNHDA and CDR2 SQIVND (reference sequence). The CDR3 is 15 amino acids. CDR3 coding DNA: TGTGCCAGTAGTATCGACGGGGGAGGTAACACTGAAGCTTTCTTT. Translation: CASSIDGGGNTEAFF.

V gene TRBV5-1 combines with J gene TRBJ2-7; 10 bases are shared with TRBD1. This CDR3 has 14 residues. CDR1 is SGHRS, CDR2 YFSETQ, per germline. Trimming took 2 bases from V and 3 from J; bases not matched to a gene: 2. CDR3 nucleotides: TGCGCCAGCAGCTTCGGGACAGGGGACTACGAGCAGTACTTC. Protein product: CASSFGTGDYEQYF.

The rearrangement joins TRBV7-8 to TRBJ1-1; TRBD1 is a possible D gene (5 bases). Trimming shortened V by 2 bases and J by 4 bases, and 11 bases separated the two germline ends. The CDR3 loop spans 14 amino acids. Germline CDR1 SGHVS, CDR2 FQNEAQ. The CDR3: CASSLQGYGTEAFF. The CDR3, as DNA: TGTGCCAGCAGCTTACAGGGTTATGGCACTGAAGCTTTCTTT. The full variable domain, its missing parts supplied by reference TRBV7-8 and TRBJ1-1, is GAGVSQSPRYKVAKRGQDVALRCDPISGHVSLFWYQQALGQGPEFLTYFQNEAQLDKSGLPSDRFFAERPEGSVSTLKIQRTQQEDSAVYLCASSLQGYGTEAFFGQGTRLTVV.

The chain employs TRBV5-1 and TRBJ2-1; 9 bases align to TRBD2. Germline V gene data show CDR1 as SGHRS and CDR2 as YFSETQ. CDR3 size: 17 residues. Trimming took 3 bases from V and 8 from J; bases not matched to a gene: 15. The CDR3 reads CASSWPAGKGLAHEQFF. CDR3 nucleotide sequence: TGCGCCAGCAGCTGGCCGGCGGGGAAGGGACTAGCCCATGAGCAGTTCTTC.

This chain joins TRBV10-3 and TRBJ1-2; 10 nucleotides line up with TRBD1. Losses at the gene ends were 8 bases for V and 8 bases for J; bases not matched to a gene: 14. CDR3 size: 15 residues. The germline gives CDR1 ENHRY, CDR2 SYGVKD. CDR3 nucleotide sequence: TGTGCCATCCGGGGGTCGGGAGACAGGGGGCAGGGCTACACCTTC. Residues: CAIRGSGDRGQGYTF.

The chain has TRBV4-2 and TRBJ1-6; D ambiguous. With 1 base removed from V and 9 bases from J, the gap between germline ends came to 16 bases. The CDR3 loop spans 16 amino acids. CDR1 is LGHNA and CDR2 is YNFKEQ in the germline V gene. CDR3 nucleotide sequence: TGTGCCAGCAGCCAAGGTACGCGACTAGATGGTTCACCCCTCCACTTT. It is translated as CASSQGTRLDGSPLHF.

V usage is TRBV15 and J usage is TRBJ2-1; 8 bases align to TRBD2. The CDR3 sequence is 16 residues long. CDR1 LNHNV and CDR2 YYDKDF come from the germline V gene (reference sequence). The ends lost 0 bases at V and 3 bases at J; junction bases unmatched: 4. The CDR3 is CATSRDLSGGYNEQFF. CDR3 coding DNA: TGTGCCACCAGCAGAGACCTAAGCGGGGGCTACAATGAGCAGTTCTTC. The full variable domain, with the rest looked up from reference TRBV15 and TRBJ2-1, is DAMVIQNPRYQVTQFGKPVTLSCSQTLNHNVMYWYQQKSSQAPKLLFHYYDKDFNNEADTPDNFQSRRPNTSFCFLDIRSPGLGDTAMYLCATSRDLSGGYNEQFFGPGTRLTVL.

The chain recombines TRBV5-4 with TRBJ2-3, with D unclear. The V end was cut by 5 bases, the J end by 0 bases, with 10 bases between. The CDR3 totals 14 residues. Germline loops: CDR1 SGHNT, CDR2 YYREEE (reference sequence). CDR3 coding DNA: TGTGCCAGCAGACAACGGCCGAGCACAGATACGCAGTATTTT. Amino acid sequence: CASRQRPSTDTQYF.

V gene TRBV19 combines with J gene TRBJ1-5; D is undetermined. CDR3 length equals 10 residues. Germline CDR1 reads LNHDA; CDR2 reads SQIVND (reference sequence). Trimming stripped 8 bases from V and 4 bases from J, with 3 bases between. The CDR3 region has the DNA TGTGCCAGTCGTAATCAGCCCCAGCATTTT. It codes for CASRNQPQHF.

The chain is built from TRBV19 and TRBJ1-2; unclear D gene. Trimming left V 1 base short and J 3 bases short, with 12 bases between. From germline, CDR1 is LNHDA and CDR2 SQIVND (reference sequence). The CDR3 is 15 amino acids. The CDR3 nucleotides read TGTGCCAGTAGTATAGTGGCAACTCGAGACTATGGCTACACCTTC. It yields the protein CASSIVATRDYGYTF.

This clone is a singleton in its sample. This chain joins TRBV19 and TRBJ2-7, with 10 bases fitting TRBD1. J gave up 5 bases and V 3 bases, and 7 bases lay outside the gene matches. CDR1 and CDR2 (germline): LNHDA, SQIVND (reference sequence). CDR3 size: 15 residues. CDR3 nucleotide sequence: TGTGCCAGTAGTATGCCGAGACAGGGGGCCAACGAGCAGTACTTC. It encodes CASSMPRQGANEQYF.

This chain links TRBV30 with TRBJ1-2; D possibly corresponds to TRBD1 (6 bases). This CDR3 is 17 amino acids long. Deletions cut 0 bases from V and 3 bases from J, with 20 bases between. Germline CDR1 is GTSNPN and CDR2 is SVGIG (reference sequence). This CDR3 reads CAWSVRRSTGKDYGYTF. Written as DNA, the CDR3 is TGTGCCTGGAGTGTTCGCCGCTCTACAGGGAAGGACTATGGCTACACCTTC.

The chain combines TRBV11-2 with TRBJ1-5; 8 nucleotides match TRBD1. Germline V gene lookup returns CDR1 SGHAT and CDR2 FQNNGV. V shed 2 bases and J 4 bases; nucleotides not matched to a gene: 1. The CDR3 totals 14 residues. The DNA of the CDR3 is TGTGCCAGCAGCTTAAACAGGGGGAATCAGCCCCAGCATTTT. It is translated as CASSLNRGNQPQHF. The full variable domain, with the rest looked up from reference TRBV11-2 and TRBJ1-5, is EAGVAQSPRYKIIEKRQSVAFWCNPISGHATLYWYQQILGQGPKLLIQFQNNGVVDDSQLPKDRFSAERLKGVDSTLKIQPAKLEDSAVYLCASSLNRGNQPQHFGDGTRLSIL.

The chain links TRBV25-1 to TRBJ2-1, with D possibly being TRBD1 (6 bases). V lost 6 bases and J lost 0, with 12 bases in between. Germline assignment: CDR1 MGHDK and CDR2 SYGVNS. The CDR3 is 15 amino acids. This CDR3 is CASSQQGPSYNEQFF. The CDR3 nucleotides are TGTGCCAGCAGCCAACAGGGACCCTCCTACAATGAGCAGTTCTTC.

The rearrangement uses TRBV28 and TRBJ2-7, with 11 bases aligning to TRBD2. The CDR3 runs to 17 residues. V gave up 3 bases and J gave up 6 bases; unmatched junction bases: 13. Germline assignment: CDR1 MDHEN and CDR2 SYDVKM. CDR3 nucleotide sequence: TGTGCCAGCAGTTTCCGCGCTAGCGGGAGGCACTGGTTCGAGCAGTACTTC. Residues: CASSFRASGRHWFEQYF.

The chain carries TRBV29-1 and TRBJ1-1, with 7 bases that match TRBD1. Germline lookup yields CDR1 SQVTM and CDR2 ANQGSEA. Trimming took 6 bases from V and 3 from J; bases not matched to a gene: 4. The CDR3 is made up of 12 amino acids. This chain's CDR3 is CSVGTAYTEAFF. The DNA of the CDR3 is TGCAGCGTGGGGACAGCGTACACTGAAGCTTTCTTT.

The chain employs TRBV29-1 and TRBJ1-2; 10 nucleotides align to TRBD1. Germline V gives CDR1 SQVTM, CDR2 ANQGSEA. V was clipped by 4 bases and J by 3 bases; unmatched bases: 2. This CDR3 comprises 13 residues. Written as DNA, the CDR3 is TGCAGCGTTGGGGACAGGGGTCACTATGGCTACACCTTC. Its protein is CSVGDRGHYGYTF.